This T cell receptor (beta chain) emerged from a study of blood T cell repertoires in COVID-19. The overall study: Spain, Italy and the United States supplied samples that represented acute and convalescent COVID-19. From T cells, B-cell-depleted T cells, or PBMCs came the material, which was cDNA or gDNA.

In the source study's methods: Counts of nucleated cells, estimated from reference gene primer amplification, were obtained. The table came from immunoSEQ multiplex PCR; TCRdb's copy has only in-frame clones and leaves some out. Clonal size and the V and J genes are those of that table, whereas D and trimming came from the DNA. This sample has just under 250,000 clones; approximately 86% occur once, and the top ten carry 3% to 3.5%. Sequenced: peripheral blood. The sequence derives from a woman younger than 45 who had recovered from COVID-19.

The CDR3 nucleotides read TGCGCCAGCAGCTTTCGGACTAGCGGGGGGCTCTCTACCACAGATACGCAGTATTTT. Residues: CASSFRTSGGLSTTDTQYF. The chain has TRBV5-1 and TRBJ2-3; 14 bases fit TRBD2. The CDR3 runs to 19 residues. Germline V gene data show CDR1 as SGHRS and CDR2 as YFSETQ. The trim removed 2 bases at V and 2 bases at J, leaving 10 bases unmatched.